The clone carrying this TCR beta chain was seen more than once but under ten times. V shed 1 base, J shed 3 bases, and the junction held 5 bases outside the gene matches. The CDR3 covers 16 residues. Germline CDR1 reads SGHNT; CDR2 reads YENEEA. Survey-level TCR beta sequencing used the immunoSEQ assay. Only in-frame clones appear in the TCRdb table, and some are missing; sequencing was by immunoSEQ multiplex PCR. The table lists 60,000 to 75,000 clones, around 95% of them singletons, with roughly 4.6% in the top ten. Sequenced input: PBMCs. The V gene is TRBV11-3, the J gene TRBJ1-1; 10 bases align to TRBD1. The source is a middle-aged man with rheumatoid arthritis. The CDR3 spells CASSLGTGTGDTEAFF. The CDR3 region has the DNA TGTGCCAGCAGCTTAGGAACCGGGACAGGGGACACTGAAGCTTTCTTT. Full variable domain (missing parts from reference TRBV11-3 and TRBJ1-1): EAGVVQSPRYKIIEKKQPVAFWCNPISGHNTLYWYLQNLGQGPELLIRYENEEAVDDSQLPKDRFSAERLKGVDSTLKIQPAELGDSAVYLCASSLGTGTGDTEAFFGQGTRLTVV.